This section outlines one TCR beta chain sequence together with its context. The sample is drawn from a study of identical twins. TCRdb re-called the 5' RACE reads with MiXCR, one entry per CDR3 protein. The sample shows approximately 220,000 distinct CDR3 sequences, around 6.9% of them seen only once. The CDR3 loop spans 17 amino acids. Deletions cut 0 bases from V and 3 bases from J, with 14 bases between. Germline V gene sequence: CDR1 LGHNA, CDR2 YNFKEQ. These records were also assigned to another study, of yellow fever vaccine responses in identical twins.

The clonotype was recovered from a woman aged 18-29 years in good health. The chain joins TRBV4-2 to TRBJ2-2; D gene unclear. What was sequenced was memory (CD45RO+) T cells sorted from blood. The CDR3 region is CASSQDNGYQDTGELFF. As DNA, the CDR3 is TGTGCCAGCAGCCAAGATAACGGCTACCAGGACACCGGGGAGCTGTTTTTT.